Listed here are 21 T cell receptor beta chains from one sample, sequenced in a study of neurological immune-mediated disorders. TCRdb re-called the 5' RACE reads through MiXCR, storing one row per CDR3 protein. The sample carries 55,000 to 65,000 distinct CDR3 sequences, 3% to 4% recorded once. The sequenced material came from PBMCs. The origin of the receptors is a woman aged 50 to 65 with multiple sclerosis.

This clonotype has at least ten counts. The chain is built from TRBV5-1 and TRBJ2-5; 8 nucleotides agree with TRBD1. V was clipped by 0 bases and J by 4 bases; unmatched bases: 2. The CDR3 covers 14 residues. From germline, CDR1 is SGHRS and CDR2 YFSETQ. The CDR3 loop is CASSLEQGGETQYF. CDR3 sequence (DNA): TGCGCCAGCAGCTTGGAACAGGGGGGAGAGACCCAGTACTTC. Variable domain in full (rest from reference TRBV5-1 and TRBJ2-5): KAGVTQTPRYLIKTRGQQVTLSCSPISGHRSVSWYQQTPGQGLQFLFEYFSETQRNKGNFPGRFSGRQFSNSRSEMNVSTLELGDSALYLCASSLEQGGETQYFGPGTRLLVL.

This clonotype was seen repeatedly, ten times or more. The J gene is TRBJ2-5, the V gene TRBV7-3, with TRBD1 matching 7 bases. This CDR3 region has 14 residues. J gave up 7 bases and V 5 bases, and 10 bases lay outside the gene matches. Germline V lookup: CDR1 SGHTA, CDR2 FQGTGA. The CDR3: CASSPGQERRTQYF. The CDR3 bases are TGTGCCAGCAGCCCTGGACAGGAGCGAAGGACCCAGTACTTC.

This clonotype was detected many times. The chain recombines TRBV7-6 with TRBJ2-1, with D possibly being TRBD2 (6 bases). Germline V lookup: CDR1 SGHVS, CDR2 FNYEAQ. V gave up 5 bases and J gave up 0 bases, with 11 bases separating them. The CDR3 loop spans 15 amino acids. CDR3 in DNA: TGTGCCAGCAGCCCAGCGGGCAGCTCCTACAATGAGCAGTTCTTC. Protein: CASSPAGSSYNEQFF.

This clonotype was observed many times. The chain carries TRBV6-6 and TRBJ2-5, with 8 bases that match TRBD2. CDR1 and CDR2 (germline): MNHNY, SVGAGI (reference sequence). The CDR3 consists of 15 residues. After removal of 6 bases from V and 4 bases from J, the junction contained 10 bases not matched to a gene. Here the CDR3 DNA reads TGTGCCAGCAGCACCCGCCAAAGCGGGAGAGAGACCCAGTACTTC. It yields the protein CASSTRQSGRETQYF.

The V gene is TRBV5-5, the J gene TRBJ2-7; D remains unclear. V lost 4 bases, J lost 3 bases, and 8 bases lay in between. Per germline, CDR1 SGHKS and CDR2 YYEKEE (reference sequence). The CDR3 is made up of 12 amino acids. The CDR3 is CASSPAGYEQYF. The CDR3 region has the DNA TGTGCCAGCAGCCCGGCCGGCTACGAGCAGTACTTC.

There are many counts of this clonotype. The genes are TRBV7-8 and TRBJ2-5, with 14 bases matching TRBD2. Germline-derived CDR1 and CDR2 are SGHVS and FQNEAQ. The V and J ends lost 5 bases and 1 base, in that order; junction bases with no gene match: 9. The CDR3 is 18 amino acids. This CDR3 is CASSPGLAGEDGQETQYF. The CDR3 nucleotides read TGTGCCAGCAGCCCGGGACTAGCGGGAGAGGACGGCCAAGAGACCCAGTACTTC.

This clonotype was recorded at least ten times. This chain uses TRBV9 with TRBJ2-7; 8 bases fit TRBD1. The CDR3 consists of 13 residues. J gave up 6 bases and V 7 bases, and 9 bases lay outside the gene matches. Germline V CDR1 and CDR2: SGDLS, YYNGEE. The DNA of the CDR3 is TGTGCCAGCGGACGGACAGGGATGAGCGAGCAGTACTTC. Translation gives CASGRTGMSEQYF.

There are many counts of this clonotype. The CDR3 DNA reads TGTGCCAGCAGTTTGCGCAGGGGGGACAATCAGCCCCAGCATTTT. It yields the protein CASSLRRGDNQPQHF. V gene TRBV12-3 or TRBV12-4 combines with J gene TRBJ1-5; 7 bases line up with TRBD1. V shed 3 bases and J 3 bases; nucleotides not matched to a gene: 5. This CDR3 spans 15 amino acids.

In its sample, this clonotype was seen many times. The CDR3 sequence: CASSLVSSGANVLTF. The CDR3 DNA is TGTGCCAGCAGTTTAGTTAGCTCTGGGGCCAACGTCCTGACTTTC. This chain connects TRBV12-3 or TRBV12-4 to TRBJ2-6; D remains ambiguous. CDR3 length: 15 residues. V shed 1 base and J shed 0 bases, with 4 bases lying between them.

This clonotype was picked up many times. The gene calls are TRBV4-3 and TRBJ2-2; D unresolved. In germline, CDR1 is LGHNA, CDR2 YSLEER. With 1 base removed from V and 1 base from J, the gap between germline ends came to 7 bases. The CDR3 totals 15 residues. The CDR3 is CASSQATKNTGELFF. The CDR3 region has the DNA TGCGCCAGCAGCCAAGCTACCAAGAACACCGGGGAGCTGTTTTTT.

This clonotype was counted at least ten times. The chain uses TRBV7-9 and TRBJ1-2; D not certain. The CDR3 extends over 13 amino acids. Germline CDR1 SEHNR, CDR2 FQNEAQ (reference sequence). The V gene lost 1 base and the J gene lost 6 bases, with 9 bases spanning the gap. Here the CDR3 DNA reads TGTGCCAGCAGCTTAGACGGCGGGGATGGCTACACCTTC. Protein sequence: CASSLDGGDGYTF.

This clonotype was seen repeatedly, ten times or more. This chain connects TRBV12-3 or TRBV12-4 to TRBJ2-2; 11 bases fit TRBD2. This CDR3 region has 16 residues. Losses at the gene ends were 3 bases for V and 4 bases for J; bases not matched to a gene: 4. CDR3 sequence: CASSFITSGSTGELFF. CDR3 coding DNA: TGTGCCAGCAGTTTCATAACTAGCGGGAGCACCGGGGAGCTGTTTTTT.

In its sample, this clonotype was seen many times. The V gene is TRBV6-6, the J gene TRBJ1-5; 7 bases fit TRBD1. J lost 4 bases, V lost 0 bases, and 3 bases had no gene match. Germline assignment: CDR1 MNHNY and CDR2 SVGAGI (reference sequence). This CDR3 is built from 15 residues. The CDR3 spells CASSYSRGQNQPQHF. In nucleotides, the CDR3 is TGTGCCAGCAGTTACTCAAGGGGACAGAATCAGCCCCAGCATTTT.

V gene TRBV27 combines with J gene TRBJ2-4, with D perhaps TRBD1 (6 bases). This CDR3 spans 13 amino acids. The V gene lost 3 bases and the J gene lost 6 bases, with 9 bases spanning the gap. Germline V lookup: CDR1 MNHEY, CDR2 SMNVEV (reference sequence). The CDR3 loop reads CASSFRGRNIQYF. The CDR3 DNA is TGTGCCAGCAGTTTCAGGGGCAGAAACATTCAGTACTTC.

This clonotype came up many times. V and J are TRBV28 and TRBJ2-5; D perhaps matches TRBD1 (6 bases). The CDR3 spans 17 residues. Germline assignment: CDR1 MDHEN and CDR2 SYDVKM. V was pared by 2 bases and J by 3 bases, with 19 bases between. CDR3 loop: CASSLGGGLGIEETQYF. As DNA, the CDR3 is TGTGCCAGCAGTTTAGGGGGCGGACTGGGAATAGAAGAGACCCAGTACTTC.

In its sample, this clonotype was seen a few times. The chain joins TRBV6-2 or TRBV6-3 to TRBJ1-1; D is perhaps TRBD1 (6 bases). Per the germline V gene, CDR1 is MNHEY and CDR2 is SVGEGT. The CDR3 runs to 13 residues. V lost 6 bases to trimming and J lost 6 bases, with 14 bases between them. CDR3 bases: TGTGCCAGCAGACTGACAGGACCTTCTGAAGCTTTCTTT. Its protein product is CASRLTGPSEAFF.

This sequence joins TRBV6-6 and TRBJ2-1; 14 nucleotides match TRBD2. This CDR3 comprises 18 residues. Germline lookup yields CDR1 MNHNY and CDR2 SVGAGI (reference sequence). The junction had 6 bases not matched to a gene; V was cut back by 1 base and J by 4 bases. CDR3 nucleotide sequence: TGTGCCAGCAGTTACTTGGGACTAGCGGGAGTAATGTACAATGAGCAGTTCTTC. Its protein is CASSYLGLAGVMYNEQFF.

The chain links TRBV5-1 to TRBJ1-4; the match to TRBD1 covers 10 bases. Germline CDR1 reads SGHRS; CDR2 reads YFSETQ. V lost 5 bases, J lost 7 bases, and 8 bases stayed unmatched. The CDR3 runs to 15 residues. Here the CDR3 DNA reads TGCGCCAGCAGGAGGGGGACAGGGGAGGTTGAAAAACTGTTTTTT. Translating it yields CASRRGTGEVEKLFF.

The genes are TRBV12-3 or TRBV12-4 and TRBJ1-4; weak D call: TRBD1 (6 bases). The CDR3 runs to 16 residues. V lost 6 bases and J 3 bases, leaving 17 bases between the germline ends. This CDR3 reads CASSVYDRSPNEKLFF. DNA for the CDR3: TGTGCCAGCAGCGTCTACGACAGGAGCCCTAATGAAAAACTGTTTTTT.

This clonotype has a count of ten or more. The CDR3 spells CATRETGGYGYTF. The CDR3 coding sequence is TGTGCCACCAGGGAAACAGGGGGGTATGGCTACACCTTC. The chain is built from TRBV24-1 and TRBJ1-2; 8 positions match TRBD1. This CDR3 is built from 13 residues. Germline V lookup: CDR1 KGHDR, CDR2 SFDVKD. Losses at the gene ends were 7 bases for V and 5 bases for J; bases not matched to a gene: 5.

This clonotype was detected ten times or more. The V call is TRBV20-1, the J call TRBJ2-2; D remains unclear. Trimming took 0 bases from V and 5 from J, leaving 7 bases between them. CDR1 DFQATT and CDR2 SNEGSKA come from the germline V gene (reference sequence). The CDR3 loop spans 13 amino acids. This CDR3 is CSARDWKTGELFF. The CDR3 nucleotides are TGCAGTGCTAGAGATTGGAAAACCGGGGAGCTGTTTTTT.